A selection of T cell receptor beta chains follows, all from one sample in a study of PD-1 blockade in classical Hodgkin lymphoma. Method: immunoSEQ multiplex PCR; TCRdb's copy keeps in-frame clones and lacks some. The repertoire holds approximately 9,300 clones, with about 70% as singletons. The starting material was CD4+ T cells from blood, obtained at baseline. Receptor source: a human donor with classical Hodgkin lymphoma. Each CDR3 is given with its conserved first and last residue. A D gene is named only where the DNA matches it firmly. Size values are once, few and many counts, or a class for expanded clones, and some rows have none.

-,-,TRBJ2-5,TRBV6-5,CAAAGSGTETQYF,TGTGCCGCAGCAGGGTCAGGGACGGAGACCCAGTACTTC
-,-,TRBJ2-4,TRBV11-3,CARPTASHIQYF,TGTGCCAGGCCTACCGCCAGTCACATTCAGTACTTC
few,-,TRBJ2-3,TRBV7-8,CASSLADTQYF,TGTGCCAGCAGCTTAGCAGATACGCAGTATTTT
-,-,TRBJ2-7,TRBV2,CASSEVGGSDDEQYF,TGTGCCAGCAGTGAAGTCGGGGGTTCGGATGACGAGCAGTACTTC
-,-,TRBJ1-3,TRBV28,CASSFSSEGNTIYF,TGTGCCAGCAGTTTTTCTTCGGAGGGAAACACCATATATTTT
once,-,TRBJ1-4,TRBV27,CASSPQGISGRKLFF,TGTGCCAGCAGTCCCCAGGGAATCAGTGGGAGAAAACTGTTTTTT
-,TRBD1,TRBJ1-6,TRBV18,CASSPEGQGTPLHF,TGTGCCAGCTCACCGGAGGGACAGGGTACACCCCTCCACTTT
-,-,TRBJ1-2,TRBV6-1,CASSGIGDGYGYTF,TGTGCCAGCAGTGGAATAGGGGACGGCTATGGCTACACCTTC
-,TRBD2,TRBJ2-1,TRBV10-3,CAIRWWGASGNNEQFF,TGTGCCATCCGGTGGTGGGGGGCTAGCGGGAACAATGAGCAGTTCTTC
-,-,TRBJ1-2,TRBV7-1,CASSRWPDRNYGYTF,TGTGCCAGCAGCCGCTGGCCCGACAGGAACTATGGCTACACCTTC
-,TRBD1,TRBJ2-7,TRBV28,CASSLLASGTGKDEQYF,TGTGCCAGCAGTCTATTGGCCTCCGGGACAGGGAAGGACGAGCAGTACTTC
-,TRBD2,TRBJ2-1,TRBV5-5,CASSDPGGLNYEQFF,TGTGCCAGCAGCGACCCGGGAGGGTTAAATTATGAGCAGTTCTTC
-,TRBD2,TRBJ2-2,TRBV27,CASSFRTSDTGELFF,TGTGCCAGCAGTTTTCGGACTAGCGACACCGGGGAGCTGTTTTTT
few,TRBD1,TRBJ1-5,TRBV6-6,CASSPRQGPYQPQHF,TGTGCCAGCAGTCCCCGACAGGGCCCTTATCAGCCCCAGCATTTT
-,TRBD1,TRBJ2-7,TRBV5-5,CASSSGTGGFYEQYF,TGTGCCAGCAGCTCGGGGACAGGGGGCTTCTACGAGCAGTACTTC
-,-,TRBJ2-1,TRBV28,CASSFGKASGEQFF,TGTGCCAGCAGTTTTGGTAAAGCTTCTGGTGAGCAGTTCTTC
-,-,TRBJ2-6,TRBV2,CASTSDSGANVLTF,TGTGCCAGCACGAGCGACTCTGGGGCCAACGTCCTGACTTTC
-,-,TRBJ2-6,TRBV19,CASRQAGPGANVLTF,TGTGCCAGCCGCCAGGCAGGGCCTGGGGCCAACGTCCTGACTTTC
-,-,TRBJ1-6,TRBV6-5,CASSTRPERNSPLHF,TGTGCCAGCAGCACACGCCCAGAGAGGAATTCACCCCTCCACTTT
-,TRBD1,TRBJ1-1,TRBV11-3,CASSRQGPNTEAFF,TGTGCCAGCAGCCGACAGGGACCCAACACTGAAGCTTTCTTT
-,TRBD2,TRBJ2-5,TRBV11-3,CASSPGLAQETQYF,TGTGCCAGCAGCCCCGGACTAGCGCAAGAGACCCAGTACTTC
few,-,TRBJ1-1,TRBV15,CATSRDPSALNTEAFF,TGTGCCACCAGCAGAGATCCCTCAGCCCTGAACACTGAAGCTTTCTTT
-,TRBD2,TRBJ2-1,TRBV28,CASRLAGGPNEQFF,TGTGCCAGCAGACTGGCGGGAGGGCCCAATGAGCAGTTCTTC
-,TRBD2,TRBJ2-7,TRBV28,CASSQMTSVYEQYF,TGTGCCAGCAGTCAGATGACTAGCGTCTACGAGCAGTACTTC
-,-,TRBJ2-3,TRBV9,CASSVGRHSTDTQYF,TGTGCCAGCAGCGTAGGACGGCATAGCACAGATACGCAGTATTTT
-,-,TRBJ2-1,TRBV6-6,CATIAGVNEQFF,TGTGCCACAATCGCCGGGGTCAATGAGCAGTTCTTC
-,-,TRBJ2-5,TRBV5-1,CASSLGGAQETQYF,TGCGCCAGCAGCTTGGGGGGGGCCCAAGAGACCCAGTACTTC
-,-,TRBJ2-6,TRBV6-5,CASRAGFAGANVLTF,TGTGCCAGCAGGGCAGGGTTCGCTGGGGCCAACGTCCTGACTTTC
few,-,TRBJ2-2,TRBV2,CASSEWSWTNTGELFF,TGTGCCAGCAGTGAATGGAGTTGGACGAACACCGGGGAGCTGTTTTTT
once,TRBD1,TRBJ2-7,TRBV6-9,CASGRQGAYYEQYF,TGTGCCAGCGGGAGGCAGGGGGCCTACTACGAGCAGTACTTC
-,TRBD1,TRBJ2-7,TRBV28,CASSLGQGRVEQYF,TGTGCCAGCAGCTTAGGACAGGGTCGAGTTGAGCAGTACTTC
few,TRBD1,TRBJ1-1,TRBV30,CAWSIPIDRGFSEAFF,TGTGCCTGGAGTATCCCGATCGACAGGGGCTTCTCTGAAGCTTTCTTT
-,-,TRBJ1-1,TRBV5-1,CASGGENTEAFF,TGCGCCAGCGGAGGGGAGAACACTGAAGCTTTCTTT
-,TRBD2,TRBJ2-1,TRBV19,CASRYLHTGAGGWEQFF,TGTGCCAGTAGGTACCTCCATACAGGAGCGGGAGGCTGGGAGCAGTTCTTC
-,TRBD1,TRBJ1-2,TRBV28,CASSFDRVGGYTF,TGTGCCAGCAGCTTTGACAGGGTTGGTGGCTACACCTTC
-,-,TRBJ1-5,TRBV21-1,CASISGPRSNQPQHF,TGTGCCAGCATTTCAGGGCCAAGAAGCAATCAGCCCCAGCATTTT
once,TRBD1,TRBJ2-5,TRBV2,CASSSYRGETQYF,TGTGCCAGCAGTTCGTACAGGGGAGAGACCCAGTACTTC
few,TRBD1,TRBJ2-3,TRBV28,CASNPGTGTDTQYF,TGTGCCAGCAACCCCGGGACAGGGACAGATACGCAGTATTTT
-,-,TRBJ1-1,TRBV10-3,CAIKVEERNTEAFF,TGTGCCATCAAGGTCGAGGAGAGGAACACTGAAGCTTTCTTT
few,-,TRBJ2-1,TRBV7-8,CASSLSGQVVYNEQFF,TGTGCCAGCAGCTTATCGGGACAAGTTGTTTACAATGAGCAGTTCTTC
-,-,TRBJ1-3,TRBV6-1,CASSEGRNTIYF,TGTGCCAGCAGTGAGGGTAGGAACACCATATATTTT